This passage covers 32 T cell receptor beta chains from one sample sequenced in a study of CD4 T cells in relation to SARS-CoV-2 and coronaviruses. TCRdb's copy holds only in-frame clones and misses some; the assay was immunoSEQ multiplex PCR. The sample carries 20,000 to 25,000 clones, roughly 76% recorded once. Their target antigens are unknown. The unexposed donors gave CD4+ T cells in about 2011-2018, prior to COVID-19. Isolation of CD4+ T cells took place after nine to ten days in culture. The source material was CD4+ T cells from PBMCs, cultured in vitro. The receptors come from a human donor in good health.

The chain uses TRBV28 and TRBJ1-2; a possible D gene is TRBD1 (5 bases). The CDR3 is 14 residues long. Germline CDR1 is MDHEN and CDR2 is SYDVKM. The germline V and J ends were trimmed by 7 bases and 2 bases, with 14 bases remaining between them. CDR3 loop: CASTTGGGNYGYTF. CDR3 sequence (DNA): TGTGCCAGCACCACCGGTGGGGGGAACTATGGCTACACCTTC.

The chain has TRBV28 and TRBJ2-2, with D maybe TRBD2 (6 bases). The germline V gene has CDR1 MDHEN and CDR2 SYDVKM. Deletions cut 10 bases from V and 5 bases from J, with 20 bases between. This CDR3 spans 15 amino acids. The CDR3 DNA follows: TGTGCCACCGGAGGGACCGCGCTTGGGACCGGGGAGCTGTTTTTT. This sequence encodes CATGGTALGTGELFF.

The rearrangement joins TRBV27 to TRBJ1-1, with unresolved D. The CDR3 consists of 14 residues. The V gene's germline CDR1 is MNHEY and CDR2 SMNVEV (reference sequence). Trimming took off 5 bases at V and 5 bases at J, with 15 bases between the two ends. The CDR3 spells CASSTNKRGTEAFF. For the CDR3, the DNA is TGTGCCAGCAGTACAAACAAAAGAGGGACTGAAGCTTTCTTT.

The rearrangement links TRBV5-1 to TRBJ1-1; D unclear. Germline V gene data show CDR1 as SGHRS and CDR2 as YFSETQ. The CDR3 is made up of 14 amino acids. Trimming took off 0 bases at V and 0 bases at J, with 6 bases between the two ends. DNA of the CDR3: TGCGCCAGCAGCTTGGGGAGCGTGAACACTGAAGCTTTCTTT. Amino acid sequence: CASSLGSVNTEAFF.

The V gene is TRBV5-4, the J gene TRBJ2-1; 12 bases map to TRBD2. The CDR3 length is 15 residues. Trimming at V came to 4 bases and at J to 7 bases, leaving 6 bases not matched to a gene. From germline, CDR1 is SGHNT and CDR2 YYREEE (reference sequence). Here the CDR3 reads CASSGRLAGVNEQFF. CDR3 nucleotide sequence: TGTGCCAGCAGCGGCAGACTAGCGGGAGTAAATGAGCAGTTCTTC.

The chain couples TRBV6-5 to TRBJ2-4; tentatively, D is TRBD1 (6 bases). V lost 6 bases, J lost 2 bases, and 11 bases lay in between. Germline V CDR1 and CDR2: MNHEY, SVGAGI. The CDR3 length is 14 residues. The CDR3 nucleotides are TGTGCCAGCAGAAAACAGGGTCCCAAAAACATTCAGTACTTC. It encodes CASRKQGPKNIQYF.

The chain links TRBV10-1 to TRBJ2-3, with D perhaps TRBD2 (5 bases). CDR1 is WNHNN, CDR2 SYGVQD, per germline (reference sequence). This CDR3 contains 13 residues. The V gene lost 3 bases and the J gene lost 4 bases, with 8 bases spanning the gap. CDR3 coding DNA: TGCGCCAGCAGTGAAGCGGCAGCAGATACGCAGTATTTT. Amino acid sequence: CASSEAAADTQYF.

This clone is a singleton in its sample. The V call is TRBV30, the J call TRBJ1-6; D not resolved. The CDR3 covers 14 residues. The germline gives CDR1 GTSNPN, CDR2 SVGIG (reference sequence). Trimming took off 5 bases at V and 6 bases at J, with 14 bases between the two ends. Here the CDR3 reads CAWCKGTGNSPLHF. The CDR3 DNA is TGTGCCTGGTGTAAGGGTACTGGTAATTCACCCCTCCACTTT.

This chain uses TRBV2 with TRBJ2-7; TRBD2 agrees at 8 bases. CDR3 length: 13 residues. Germline CDR1 and CDR2: SNHLY and FYNNEI. CDR3 in amino acids: CASRRTPLAGDLV. CDR3 nucleotides: TGTGCCAGCAGGAGAACCCCCCTAGCGGGCGATTTGGTC.

The chain recombines TRBV5-1 with TRBJ1-1; D not certain. The CDR3 runs to 14 residues. Germline assignment: CDR1 SGHRS and CDR2 YFSETQ. Trimming removed 0 bases at V and 0 bases at J, with 6 bases between. The CDR3 DNA sequence: TGCGCCAGCAGCTTGGTCCAGCTGAACACTGAAGCTTTCTTT. The encoded protein is CASSLVQLNTEAFF.

This clone was counted a few times. V gene TRBV4-1 combines with J gene TRBJ1-2, with a possible D match to TRBD1 (6 bases). Germline CDR1 MGHRA, CDR2 YSYEKL. V was shortened by 0 bases and J by 12 bases, with 14 bases between the two germline ends. The CDR3 is 13 amino acids. The CDR3 DNA sequence: TGCGCCAGCAGCCAAGATTGGGGGGGCGCAAACACCTTC. This encodes CASSQDWGGANTF.

This sequence joins TRBV6-5 and TRBJ1-2; D is unresolved. This CDR3 has 12 amino acids. The germline V gene encodes CDR1 MNHEY and CDR2 SVGAGI. V dropped 9 bases and J dropped 4 bases, with 12 bases sitting between them. CDR3 sequence (DNA): TGTGCCAGTGGGGTTGAGAGCTATGGCTACACCTTC. Its protein product is CASGVESYGYTF.

The genes are TRBV12-5 and TRBJ1-6, with TRBD1 as a possible D gene (5 bases). From germline, CDR1 is LGHNT and CDR2 FRNRAP. CDR3 length equals 16 residues. With 3 bases removed from V and 3 bases from J, the gap between germline ends came to 12 bases. This chain's CDR3 is CASGFSRTGYNSPLHF. The CDR3 DNA reads TGTGCTAGTGGTTTCTCCCGAACAGGCTATAATTCACCCCTCCACTTT.

This clone appeared a few times. The V call is TRBV12-3 or TRBV12-4, the J call TRBJ2-1; D not certain. V lost 6 bases and J 7 bases, leaving 13 bases between the germline ends. The CDR3 spans 13 residues. In DNA form, the CDR3 reads TGTGCCAGCAGGCCCCTGCTGGGGAATGAGCAGTTCTTC. Translation gives CASRPLLGNEQFF.

This chain uses TRBV5-1 with TRBJ2-5, with D maybe TRBD1 (6 bases). The CDR3 contains 15 residues. Deletions cut 0 bases from V and 4 bases from J, with 13 bases between. Germline V gene lookup returns CDR1 SGHRS and CDR2 YFSETQ. In nucleotides, the CDR3 is TGCGCCAGCAGCTTGGGTAACAGGGATTCAGAGACCCAGTACTTC. Translated: CASSLGNRDSETQYF.

The genes are TRBV5-1 and TRBJ2-5, with a weak D call TRBD1 (6 bases). CDR1 is SGHRS, CDR2 YFSETQ, per germline. CDR3 size: 16 residues. Between the trimmed V and J ends, which lost 4 bases and 9 bases, there was a span of 25 bases. Here the CDR3 reads CASSPNFGPGHRAQYF. In DNA, the CDR3 is TGCGCCAGCAGCCCGAACTTTGGGCCGGGACACCGGGCCCAGTACTTC.

The CDR3, as DNA: TGTGCCAGCTCACCACTGTCGGGGGCGCGGGGGGCCAACGTCCTGACTTTC. Its protein is CASSPLSGARGANVLTF. The V call is TRBV18, the J call TRBJ2-6; D is tentatively TRBD1 or TRBD2 (6 bases each). The germline gives CDR1 KGHSH, CDR2 LQKENI. V gave up 1 base and J gave up 4 bases, with 14 bases separating them. The CDR3 extends over 17 amino acids.

The J gene is TRBJ2-7, the V gene TRBV5-1; 16 bases match TRBD2. The CDR3 extends over 22 amino acids. The germline gives CDR1 SGHRS, CDR2 YFSETQ. With 4 bases clipped from V and 2 bases from J, the junction kept 21 bases outside the gene matches. CDR3 in DNA: TGCGCCAGCAGCGGCTACCAGGGGGCGGCGGGACTAGCGGGAGGGTCCACCTACGAGCAGTACTTC. It translates to CASSGYQGAAGLAGGSTYEQYF.

V is TRBV27 and J is TRBJ1-4; 9 bases are a match to TRBD1. Germline V CDR1 and CDR2: MNHEY, SMNVEV (reference sequence). This CDR3 contains 13 residues. V lost 4 bases, J lost 10 bases, and 4 bases stayed unmatched. The CDR3 sequence: CASSWTGDGKLFF. CDR3 nucleotides: TGTGCCAGCAGTTGGACAGGGGATGGAAAACTGTTTTTT.

The J gene is TRBJ2-7, the V gene TRBV30; perhaps D is TRBD1 or TRBD2 (5 bases each). Trimming pared 2 bases from V and 3 bases from J, leaving 8 bases between. From germline, CDR1 is GTSNPN and CDR2 SVGIG (reference sequence). The CDR3 length is 12 residues. The CDR3 spells CAWSLGVYEQYF. DNA for the CDR3: TGTGCCTGGAGTCTGGGGGTCTACGAGCAGTACTTC.

DNA of the CDR3: TGTGCCAGCAGCCCCCCAGGTTCGAGGGTAACAGATACGCAGTATTTT. Its translation is CASSPPGSRVTDTQYF. This sequence joins TRBV9 and TRBJ2-3, with D maybe TRBD2 (5 bases). The CDR3 is made up of 16 amino acids. Germline V gene data show CDR1 as SGDLS and CDR2 as YYNGEE. Trimming took off 4 bases at V and 3 bases at J, with 18 bases between the two ends. Full variable domain (rest looked up from reference TRBV9 and TRBJ2-3): DSGVTQTPKHLITATGQRVTLRCSPRSGDLSVYWYQQSLDQGLQFLIQYYNGEERAKGNILERFSAQQFPDLHSELNLSSLELGDSALYFCASSPPGSRVTDTQYFGPGTRLTVL.

V and J are TRBV19 and TRBJ2-5, with a weak D call TRBD2 (5 bases). The V and J ends lost 1 base and 1 base respectively, with 7 bases between them. Germline CDR1 reads LNHDA; CDR2 reads SQIVND (reference sequence). The length of the CDR3 is 14 residues. The CDR3 DNA sequence: TGTGCCAGTAGTATAGGTGGGAGCCAAGAGACCCAGTACTTC. Protein: CASSIGGSQETQYF. The whole variable domain, filled in from reference TRBV19 and TRBJ2-5, reads DGGITQSPKYLFRKEGQNVTLSCEQNLNHDAMYWYRQDPGQGLRLIYYSQIVNDFQKGDIAEGYSVSREKKESFPLTVTSAQKNPTAFYLCASSIGGSQETQYFGPGTRLLVL.

The rearrangement uses TRBV6-2 or TRBV6-3 and TRBJ2-3; TRBD2 matches at 8 bases. V was pared by 6 bases and J by 3 bases, with 8 bases of the junction left unmatched. Germline V CDR1 and CDR2: MNHEY, SVGEGT. CDR3 length equals 15 residues. The CDR3 reads CASSFVSGSTDTQYF. DNA of the CDR3: TGTGCCAGCAGCTTCGTAAGCGGGAGTACAGATACGCAGTATTTT.

This chain joins TRBV4-1 and TRBJ1-2, with no clear D. Trimming shortened V by 1 base and J by 6 bases, and 9 bases separated the two germline ends. CDR3 size: 13 residues. Looked up from germline, CDR1 is MGHRA and CDR2 is YSYEKL. The CDR3 nucleotides are TGCGCCAGCAGCCAAGGACGGGTCGATGGCTACACCTTC. Encoded protein: CASSQGRVDGYTF.

V and J are TRBV5-3 and TRBJ1-5; TRBD1 aligns across 7 bases. TRBV5-3 is identified as an open reading frame with a role that is uncertain. This CDR3 has 14 residues. J lost 2 bases, V lost 8 bases, and 7 bases had no gene match. CDR3 sequence: CASRGQGGNQPQHF. The CDR3 bases are TGTGCCAGCAGAGGGCAGGGGGGCAATCAGCCCCAGCATTTT.

The rearrangement joins TRBV11-2 to TRBJ2-5, with D possibly TRBD1 on 6 matching bases. Germline V gene data show CDR1 as SGHAT and CDR2 as FQNNGV. This CDR3 has 15 amino acids. Trimming pared 4 bases from V and 2 bases from J, leaving 14 bases between. DNA for the CDR3: TGTGCCAGCAGCTCTTGGGACAACCCGCAAGAGACCCAGTACTTC. Translation gives CASSSWDNPQETQYF.

In this sample, this clone turned up once. The genes are TRBV7-9 and TRBJ1-2; possibly TRBD1 for D (5 bases). V lost 6 bases and J lost 6, with 14 bases in between. In germline, CDR1 is SEHNR, CDR2 FQNEAQ (reference sequence). This CDR3 has 13 residues. CDR3 coding DNA: TGTGCCAGCAGGCCACCATCGGGGGATGGCTACACCTTC. This translates into CASRPPSGDGYTF.

This chain uses TRBV11-2 with TRBJ2-7; no clear D. V lost 0 bases and J lost 5, with 8 bases in between. This CDR3 is built from 13 residues. Germline V lookup: CDR1 SGHAT, CDR2 FQNNGV. DNA of the CDR3: TGTGCCAGCAGCTTAGATCTCGCTAACGAGCAGTACTTC. Translation: CASSLDLANEQYF.

V usage is TRBV7-3 and J usage is TRBJ2-3; 9 nucleotides match TRBD2. From germline, CDR1 is SGHTA and CDR2 FQGTGA. V gave up 1 base and J gave up 4 bases; unmatched junction bases: 3. The CDR3 runs to 15 residues. The CDR3 here is CASSLSGRASDTQYF. The CDR3 coding sequence is TGTGCCAGCAGCTTAAGCGGGAGGGCCTCAGATACGCAGTATTTT. The entire variable domain, with the rest obtained from reference TRBV7-3 and TRBJ2-3, is as follows: GAGVSQTPSNKVTEKGKYVELRCDPISGHTALYWYRQSLGQGPEFLIYFQGTGAADDSGLPNDRFFAVRPEGSVSTLKIQRTERGDSAVYLCASSLSGRASDTQYFGPGTRLTVL.

This clone has just a few counts. The chain has TRBV25-1 and TRBJ1-1, with D possibly TRBD1 on 5 matching bases. Germline CDR1 MGHDK, CDR2 SYGVNS. The V end was cut by 10 bases, the J end by 1 base, with 13 bases between. This CDR3 spans 13 amino acids. CDR3 residues: CATKGLANTEAFF. CDR3 in DNA: TGTGCCACCAAGGGACTGGCGAACACTGAAGCTTTCTTT.

The chain recombines TRBV5-6 with TRBJ1-3; D uncertain. In germline, CDR1 is SGHDT, CDR2 YYEEEE. V lost 8 bases and J 0 bases, leaving 21 bases between the germline ends. The CDR3 runs to 17 residues. This CDR3 reads CARIAGWTSFSGNTIYF. In nucleotides, the CDR3 is TGTGCCAGAATAGCCGGTTGGACTTCCTTCTCTGGAAACACCATATATTTT.

This chain joins TRBV6-1 and TRBJ1-2; D is unclear. Germline CDR1 reads MNHNS; CDR2 reads SASEGT. The CDR3 is 15 amino acids. The germline V and J ends were trimmed by 2 bases and 1 base, with 11 bases remaining between them. CDR3 nucleotide sequence: TGTGCCAGCAGTGAATACGGCGGCTATAACTATGGCTACACCTTC. Translation: CASSEYGGYNYGYTF.